This TCR beta chain appears in the sequencing data of a study of technical replicates of blood from a few donors. Clones were sequenced by immunoSEQ multiplex PCR, and TCRdb holds only the in-frame ones, with some missing. Of 80,000 to 100,000 clones listed, roughly 96% are singletons. This CDR3 spans 16 amino acids. V lost 5 bases to trimming and J lost 2 bases, with 19 bases between them. Germline V gene data show CDR1 as SEHNR and CDR2 as FQNEAQ (reference sequence). The sample was T cells isolated from PBMCs. The sequence was collected from a human donor in good health. This chain links TRBV7-9 with TRBJ2-7, with a weak D call TRBD1 (6 bases). Here the CDR3 reads CASSPPRKGVPYEQYF. CDR3 coding DNA: TGTGCCAGCAGCCCTCCTCGAAAGGGGGTTCCCTACGAGCAGTACTTC. Based on the CDR3 plus reference TRBV7-9 and TRBJ2-7, the full variable domain is DTGVSQNPRHKITKRGQNVTFRCDPISEHNRLYWYRQTLGQGPEFLTYFQNEAQLEKSRLLSDRFSAERPKGSFSTLEIQRTEQGDSAMYLCASSPPRKGVPYEQYFGPGTRLTVT.